This T cell receptor (beta chain) was identified during a study of blood T cell repertoires in COVID-19. Only in-frame clones appear in the TCRdb table, and some are missing; sequencing was by immunoSEQ multiplex PCR. The data show about 200,000 clones, approximately 84% seen once. Germline CDR1 SEHNR, CDR2 FQNEAQ (reference sequence). Germline trimming cut 5 bases from V and 8 bases from J; bases unmatched to any gene: 10. The CDR3 is 15 amino acids. The table lists this clone with a count of one. The V and J genes are TRBV7-9 and TRBJ1-4; 8 nucleotides line up with TRBD1. This receptor was identified in an elderly woman with acute or convalescent COVID-19. What was sequenced was peripheral blood. The DNA for the CDR3 is TGTGCCAGCAGCCCCAACACAGGGGGTAGGGAAAAACTGTTTTTT. This encodes CASSPNTGGREKLFF.